This T cell receptor beta chain derives from a study of shared clonotypes between healthy human individuals. The CDR3 runs to 11 residues. The V end lost 10 bases, the J end lost 6 bases, and 11 bases lay between the germline ends. Germline V gives CDR1 LNHDA, CDR2 SQIVND (reference sequence). Libraries were prepared by immunoSEQ multiplex PCR; TCRdb keeps only in-frame clonotypes and omits some of them. The sample records 850,000 to 1,100,000 clones, about 80% being singletons. Material: memory CD4+ T cells from PBMCs. Subset noted: CD45RA-negative fraction. The receptor's source is a man aged 18 to 30 in good health. Some clones in this sample may be carry-over from other donors' samples. J is TRBJ2-3 and V is TRBV19, with D possibly called TRBD1 or TRBD2 (5 bases each). The CDR3 sequence is CATPWDDTQYF. DNA for the CDR3: TGTGCCACCCCTTGGGACGATACGCAGTATTTT.